A selection of T cell receptor beta chains follows, all from one sample in a study of cytotoxic CD8 clonotypes in ibrutinib-treated CLL. Some clones are missing from TCRdb's copy, which holds only in-frame ones; the method was immunoSEQ multiplex PCR. The sample holds around 250,000 clones, roughly 70% seen once. Sequences were derived from PBMCs, sampled after 24 months of ibrutinib treatment. Receptor source: a human donor with chronic lymphocytic leukemia. The CDR3 runs from the conserved cysteine through the conserved F or W. The D gene is left open where the match is weak. Size values are once, few and many counts, or a class for expanded clones, and some rows have none.

d_call clone_size j_call v_call cdr3_aa cdr3_nt
- - TRBJ2-7 TRBV4-3 CASSQDLRGDYEQYF TGCGCCAGCAGCCAAGATCTTAGGGGCGACTACGAGCAGTACTTC
TRBD1 - TRBJ1-2 TRBV28 CASTRSGQRDGYTF TGTGCCAGCACCCGCTCGGGACAGCGTGATGGCTACACCTTC
TRBD1 - TRBJ2-7 TRBV27 CASSLGQGIYEQYF TGTGCCAGCAGTTTGGGACAGGGAATCTACGAGCAGTACTTC
- - TRBJ1-1 TRBV15 CATSRDFVGQEAFF TGTGCCACCAGCAGAGATTTCGTCGGACAAGAAGCTTTCTTT
TRBD1 - TRBJ2-7 TRBV11-2 CASSPGTGPYEQYF TGTGCCAGCAGTCCCGGGACAGGGCCTTACGAGCAGTACTTC
TRBD2 - TRBJ2-3 TRBV13 CASSSALADSTDTQYF TGTGCCAGCAGCTCCGCCCTAGCGGACAGCACAGATACGCAGTATTTT
- few TRBJ2-7 TRBV28 CASSTYEQYF TGTGCCAGCAGCACCTACGAGCAGTACTTC
- - TRBJ1-5 TRBV19 CASSPGPAGNQPQHF TGTGCCAGTAGTCCCGGCCCAGCGGGCAATCAGCCCCAGCATTTT
TRBD2 - TRBJ2-3 TRBV5-1 CASSLGTSGTDTQYF TGCGCCAGCAGCTTGGGGACTAGCGGGACAGATACGCAGTATTTT
- few TRBJ1-1 TRBV6-6 CASILNTEAFF TGTGCCAGCATCTTGAACACTGAAGCTTTCTTT
- - TRBJ1-5 TRBV9 CASSVEGGLQPQHF TGTGCCAGCAGCGTAGAGGGGGGGCTTCAGCCCCAGCATTTT
- - TRBJ2-7 TRBV27 CASSLGPSFPYEQYF TGTGCCAGCAGTTTAGGTCCCTCATTCCCCTACGAGCAGTACTTC
TRBD2 - TRBJ2-1 TRBV6-5 CASIPGGASYNEQFF TGTGCCAGCATTCCGGGGGGAGCGTCCTACAATGAGCAGTTCTTC
TRBD2 - TRBJ2-7 TRBV4-3 CASSQDRAGGVYEQYF TGCGCCAGCAGCCAAGATCGAGCGGGAGGGGTCTACGAGCAGTACTTC
TRBD2 - TRBJ2-6 TRBV19 CASKGGSSGANVLTF TGTGCCAGTAAGGGCGGGAGCTCTGGGGCCAACGTCCTGACTTTC
- - TRBJ1-5 TRBV11-2 CASSLVGGNQPQHF TGTGCCAGCAGCTTAGTGGGTGGCAATCAGCCCCAGCATTTT
- - TRBJ2-7 TRBV10-3 CAISESKGSGDEQYF TGTGCCATCAGTGAGTCTAAGGGTTCTGGTGACGAGCAGTACTTC
TRBD2 - TRBJ2-3 TRBV7-2 CASSSRLAGSTDTQYF TGTGCCAGCAGCTCAAGACTAGCGGGAAGCACAGATACGCAGTATTTT
- - TRBJ1-2 TRBV28 CASSAGTPTNYGYTF TGTGCCAGCAGTGCCGGGACACCTACTAACTATGGCTACACCTTC